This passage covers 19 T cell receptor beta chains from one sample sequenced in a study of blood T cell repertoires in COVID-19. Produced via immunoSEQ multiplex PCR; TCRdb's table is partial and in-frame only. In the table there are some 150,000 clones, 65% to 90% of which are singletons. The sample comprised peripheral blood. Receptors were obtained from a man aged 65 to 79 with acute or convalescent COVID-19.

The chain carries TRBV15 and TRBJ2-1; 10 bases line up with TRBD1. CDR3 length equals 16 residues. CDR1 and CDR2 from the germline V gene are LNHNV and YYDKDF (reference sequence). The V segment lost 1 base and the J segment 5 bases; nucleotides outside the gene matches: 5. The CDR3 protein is CATSRVGTGADNEQFF. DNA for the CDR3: TGTGCCACCAGCAGAGTAGGGACAGGGGCGGACAATGAGCAGTTCTTC.

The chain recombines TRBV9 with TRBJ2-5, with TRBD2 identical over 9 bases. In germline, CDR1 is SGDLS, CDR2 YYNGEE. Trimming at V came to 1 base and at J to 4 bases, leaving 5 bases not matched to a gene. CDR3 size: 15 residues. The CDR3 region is CASSVPAGGLETQYF. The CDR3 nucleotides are TGTGCCAGCAGCGTACCGGCGGGGGGGTTAGAGACCCAGTACTTC.

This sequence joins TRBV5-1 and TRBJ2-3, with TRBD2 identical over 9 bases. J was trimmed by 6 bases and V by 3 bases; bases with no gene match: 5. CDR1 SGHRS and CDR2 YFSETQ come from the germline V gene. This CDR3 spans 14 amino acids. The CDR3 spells CASSWAGGQDTQYF. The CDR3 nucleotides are TGCGCCAGCAGCTGGGCGGGAGGGCAGGATACGCAGTATTTT.

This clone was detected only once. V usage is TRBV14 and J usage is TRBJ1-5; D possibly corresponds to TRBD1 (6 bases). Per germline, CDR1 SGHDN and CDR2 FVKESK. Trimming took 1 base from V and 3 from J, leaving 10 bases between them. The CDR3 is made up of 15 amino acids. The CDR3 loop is CASSQGTGNNQPQHF. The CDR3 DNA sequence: TGTGCCAGCAGCCAAGGCACAGGGAACAATCAGCCCCAGCATTTT.

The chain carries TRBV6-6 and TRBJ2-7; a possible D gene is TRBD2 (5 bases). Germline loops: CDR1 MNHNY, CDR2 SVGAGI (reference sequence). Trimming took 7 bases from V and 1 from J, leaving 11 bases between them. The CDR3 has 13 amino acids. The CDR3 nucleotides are TGTGCCAGCACCCCCAGCGGTTCCTACGAGCAGTACTTC. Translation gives CASTPSGSYEQYF.

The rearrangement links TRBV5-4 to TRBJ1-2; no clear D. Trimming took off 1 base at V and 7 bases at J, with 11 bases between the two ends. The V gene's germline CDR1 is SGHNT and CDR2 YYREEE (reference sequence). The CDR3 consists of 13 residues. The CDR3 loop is CASSLIGQFGYTF. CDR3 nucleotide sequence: TGTGCCAGCAGCTTGATTGGCCAGTTTGGCTACACCTTC.

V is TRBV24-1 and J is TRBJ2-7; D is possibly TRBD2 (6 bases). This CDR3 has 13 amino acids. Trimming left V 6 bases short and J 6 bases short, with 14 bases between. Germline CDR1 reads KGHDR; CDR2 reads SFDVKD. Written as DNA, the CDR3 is TGTGCCACCAGTTGGACGGGAGTACCCGAGCAGTACTTC. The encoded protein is CATSWTGVPEQYF.

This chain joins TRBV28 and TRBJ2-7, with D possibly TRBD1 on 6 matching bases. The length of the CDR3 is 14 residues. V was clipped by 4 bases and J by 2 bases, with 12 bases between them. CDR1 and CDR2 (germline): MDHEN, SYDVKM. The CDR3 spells CASSSGTPTYEQYF. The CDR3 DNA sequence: TGTGCCAGCAGTTCCGGGACACCAACCTACGAGCAGTACTTC.

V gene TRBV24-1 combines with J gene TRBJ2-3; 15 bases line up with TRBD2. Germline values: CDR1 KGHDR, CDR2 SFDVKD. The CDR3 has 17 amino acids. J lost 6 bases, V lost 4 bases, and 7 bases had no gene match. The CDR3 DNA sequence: TGTGCCACCAGTGAACCAGGACTAGCGGGAGGGCCGGATACGCAGTATTTT. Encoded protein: CATSEPGLAGGPDTQYF.

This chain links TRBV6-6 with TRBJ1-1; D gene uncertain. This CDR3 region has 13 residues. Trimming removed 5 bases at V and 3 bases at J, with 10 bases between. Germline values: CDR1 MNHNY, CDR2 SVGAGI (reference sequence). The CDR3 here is CASSRGVDTEAFF. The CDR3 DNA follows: TGTGCCAGCAGTCGGGGAGTTGACACTGAAGCTTTCTTT.

CDR3 sequence (DNA): TGTGCCAGCAGCTTATCGCCAGGGGGGCAGTACTTC. Translating gives CASSLSPGGQYF. The chain joins TRBV5-4 to TRBJ2-7; 7 bases fit TRBD1. Germline CDR1 SGHNT, CDR2 YYREEE (reference sequence). The CDR3 runs to 12 residues. The V gene end was trimmed by 2 bases and the J gene end by 9 bases; junction bases not matched to a gene: 5.

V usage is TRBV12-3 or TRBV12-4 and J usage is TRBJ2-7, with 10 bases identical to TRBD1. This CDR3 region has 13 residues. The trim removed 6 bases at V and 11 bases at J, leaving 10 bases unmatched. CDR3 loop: CASSEDRGVGEYF. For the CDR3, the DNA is TGTGCCAGCAGCGAGGACAGGGGGGTTGGTGAGTACTTC.

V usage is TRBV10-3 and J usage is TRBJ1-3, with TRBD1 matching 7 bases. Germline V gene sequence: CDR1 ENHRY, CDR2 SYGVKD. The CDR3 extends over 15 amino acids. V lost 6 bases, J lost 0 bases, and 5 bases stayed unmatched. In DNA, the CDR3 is TGTGCCATCAGCGGACAGGAGAGCTCTGGAAACACCATATATTTT. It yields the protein CAISGQESSGNTIYF.

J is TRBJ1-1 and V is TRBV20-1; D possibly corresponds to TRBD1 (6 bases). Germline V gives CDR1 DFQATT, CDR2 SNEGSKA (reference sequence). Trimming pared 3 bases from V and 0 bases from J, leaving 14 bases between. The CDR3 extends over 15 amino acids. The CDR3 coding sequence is TGCAGTGCTAGTCGGGCAGGGGTCCTGAACACTGAAGCTTTCTTT. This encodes CSASRAGVLNTEAFF.

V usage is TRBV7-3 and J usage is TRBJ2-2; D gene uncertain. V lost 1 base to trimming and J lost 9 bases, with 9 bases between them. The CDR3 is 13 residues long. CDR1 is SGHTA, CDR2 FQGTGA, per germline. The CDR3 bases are TGTGCCAGCAGCTTAAGAGGCAGCCGGGAGCTGTTTTTT. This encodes CASSLRGSRELFF.

The CDR3 DNA follows: TGTGCCAGCAGTTTGGGGGGGGGAGGGCCAGGAGATACGCAGTATTTT. Its protein product is CASSLGGGGPGDTQYF. This rearrangement joins TRBV25-1 to TRBJ2-3; 7 bases line up with TRBD2. From germline, CDR1 is MGHDK and CDR2 SYGVNS. CDR3 length: 16 residues. V gave up 5 bases and J gave up 5 bases; unmatched junction bases: 13.

CDR3 region: CASSQDLGTGFTTLHF. In DNA, the CDR3 is TGCGCCAGCAGCCAAGATCTGGGGACAGGGTTTACGACCCTCCACTTT. This chain joins TRBV4-1 and TRBJ1-6; 9 bases are shared with TRBD1. The CDR3 spans 16 residues. J gave up 14 bases and V 0 bases, and 11 bases lay outside the gene matches. CDR1 and CDR2 from the germline V gene are MGHRA and YSYEKL.

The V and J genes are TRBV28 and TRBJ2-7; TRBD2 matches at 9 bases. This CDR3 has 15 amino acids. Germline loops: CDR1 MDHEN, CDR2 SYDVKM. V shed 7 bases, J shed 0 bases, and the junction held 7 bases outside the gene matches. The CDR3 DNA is TGTGCCAGCACCATGACTAGCGGAAACTCCTACGAGCAGTACTTC. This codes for CASTMTSGNSYEQYF.

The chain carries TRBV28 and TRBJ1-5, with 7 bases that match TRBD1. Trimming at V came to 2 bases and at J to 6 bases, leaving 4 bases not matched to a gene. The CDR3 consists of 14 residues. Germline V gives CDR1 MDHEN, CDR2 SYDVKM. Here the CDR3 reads CASSLGQGVQPQHF. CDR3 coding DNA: TGTGCCAGCAGTTTAGGGCAGGGGGTTCAGCCCCAGCATTTT.